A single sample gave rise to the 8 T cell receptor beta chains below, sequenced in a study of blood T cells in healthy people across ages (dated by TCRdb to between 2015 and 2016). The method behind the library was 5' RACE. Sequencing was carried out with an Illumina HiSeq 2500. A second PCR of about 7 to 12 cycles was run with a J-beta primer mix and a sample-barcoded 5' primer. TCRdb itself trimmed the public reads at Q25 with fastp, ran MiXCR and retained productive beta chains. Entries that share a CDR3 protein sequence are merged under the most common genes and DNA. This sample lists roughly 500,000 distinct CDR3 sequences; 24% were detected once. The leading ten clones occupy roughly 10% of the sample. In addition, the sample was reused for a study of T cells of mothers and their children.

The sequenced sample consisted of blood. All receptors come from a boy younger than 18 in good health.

The CDR3 spells CASSLGAIVDGYTF. CDR3 DNA: TGTGCCAGCAGCTTGGGGGCGATCGTGGATGGCTACACCTTC. This chain links TRBV7-9 with TRBJ1-2; perhaps TRBD1 as D (6 bases). The germline CDR1 and CDR2 sequences are SEHNR and FQNEAQ (reference sequence). V was pared by 3 bases and J by 6 bases, with 14 bases between. The length of the CDR3 is 14 residues.

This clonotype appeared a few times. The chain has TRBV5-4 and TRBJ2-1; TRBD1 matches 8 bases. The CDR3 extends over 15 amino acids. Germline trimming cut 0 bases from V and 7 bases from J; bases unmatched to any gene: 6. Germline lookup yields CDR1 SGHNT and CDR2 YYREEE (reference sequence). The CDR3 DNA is TGTGCCAGCAGCTTGGCGCAGGGGGCTGTGAATGAGCAGTTCTTC. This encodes CASSLAQGAVNEQFF.

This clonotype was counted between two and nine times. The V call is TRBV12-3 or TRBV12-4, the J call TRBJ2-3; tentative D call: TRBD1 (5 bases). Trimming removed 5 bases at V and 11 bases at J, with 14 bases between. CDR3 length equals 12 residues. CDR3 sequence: CASSIRGSEQYF. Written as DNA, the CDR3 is TGTGCCAGCAGTATAAGGGGAAGCGAGCAGTATTTT.

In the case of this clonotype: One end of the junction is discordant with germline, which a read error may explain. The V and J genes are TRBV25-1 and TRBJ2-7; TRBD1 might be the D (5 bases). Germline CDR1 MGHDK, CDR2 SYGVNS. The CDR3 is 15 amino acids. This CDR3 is CASGEWSGNLYEQYF. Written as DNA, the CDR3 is TGTGCCAGCGGTGAATGGTCAGGGAATCTCTACGAGCAGTACTTC.

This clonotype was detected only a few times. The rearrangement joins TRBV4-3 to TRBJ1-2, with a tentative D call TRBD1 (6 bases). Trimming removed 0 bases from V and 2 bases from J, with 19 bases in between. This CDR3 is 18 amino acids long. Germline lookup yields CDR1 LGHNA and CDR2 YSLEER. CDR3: CASSQDWARQESNYGYTF. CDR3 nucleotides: TGCGCCAGCAGCCAAGATTGGGCCAGACAGGAGTCCAACTATGGCTACACCTTC.

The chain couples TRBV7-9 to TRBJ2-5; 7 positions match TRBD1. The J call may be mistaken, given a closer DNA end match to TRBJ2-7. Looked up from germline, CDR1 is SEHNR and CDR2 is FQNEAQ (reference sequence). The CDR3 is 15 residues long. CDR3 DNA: TGTGCCAGCAGCTTAGCGCCGGGACAGACCTACGAGCAGTACTTC. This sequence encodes CASSLAPGQTYEQYF.

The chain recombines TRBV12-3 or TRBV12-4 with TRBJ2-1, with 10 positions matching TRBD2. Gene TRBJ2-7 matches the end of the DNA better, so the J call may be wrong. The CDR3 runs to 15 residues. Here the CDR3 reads CASSFGRLAGGEQYF. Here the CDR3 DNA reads TGTGCCAGCAGTTTTGGGAGACTAGCGGGCGGCGAGCAGTACTTC.

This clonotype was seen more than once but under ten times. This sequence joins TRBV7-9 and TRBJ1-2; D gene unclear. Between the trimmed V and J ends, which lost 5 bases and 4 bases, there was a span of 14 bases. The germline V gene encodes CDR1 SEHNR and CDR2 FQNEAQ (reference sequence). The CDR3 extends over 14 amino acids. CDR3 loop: CASSHTDRLYGYTF. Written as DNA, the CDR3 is TGTGCCAGCAGCCACACGGATAGGCTCTATGGCTACACCTTC.